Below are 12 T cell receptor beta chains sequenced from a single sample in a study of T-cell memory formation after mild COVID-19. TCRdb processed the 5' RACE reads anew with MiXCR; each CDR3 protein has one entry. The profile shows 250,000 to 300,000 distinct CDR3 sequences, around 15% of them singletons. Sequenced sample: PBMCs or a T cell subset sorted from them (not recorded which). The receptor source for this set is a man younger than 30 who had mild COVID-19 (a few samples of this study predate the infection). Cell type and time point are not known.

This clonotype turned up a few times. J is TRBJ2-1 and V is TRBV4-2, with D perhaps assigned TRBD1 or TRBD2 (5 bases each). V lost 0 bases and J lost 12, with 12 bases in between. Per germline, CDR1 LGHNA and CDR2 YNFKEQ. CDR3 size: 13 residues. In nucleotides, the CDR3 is TGTGCCAGCAGCCAAGATTTCGGGGCGGGGCAGTTCTTC. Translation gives CASSQDFGAGQFF.

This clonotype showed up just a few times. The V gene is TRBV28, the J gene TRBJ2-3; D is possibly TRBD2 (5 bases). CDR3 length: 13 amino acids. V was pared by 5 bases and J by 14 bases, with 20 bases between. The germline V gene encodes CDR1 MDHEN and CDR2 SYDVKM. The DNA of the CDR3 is TGTGCCAGCAGTATTGGCCTTGGACGGGATACGTATTTT. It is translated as CASSIGLGRDTYF.

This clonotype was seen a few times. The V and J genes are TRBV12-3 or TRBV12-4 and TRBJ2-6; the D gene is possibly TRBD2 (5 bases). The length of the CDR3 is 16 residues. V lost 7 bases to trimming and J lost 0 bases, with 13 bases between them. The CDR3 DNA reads TGTGCCAGCACCCCGGGAAAGAACTCTGGGGCCAACGTCCTGACTTTC. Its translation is CASTPGKNSGANVLTF.

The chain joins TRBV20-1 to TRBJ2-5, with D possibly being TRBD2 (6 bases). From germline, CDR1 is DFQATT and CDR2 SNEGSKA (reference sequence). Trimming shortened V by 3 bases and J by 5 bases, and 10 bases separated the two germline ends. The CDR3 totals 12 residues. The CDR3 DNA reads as TGCAGTGCTAGGCGCGGGGTTGAGACCCAGTACTTC. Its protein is CSARRGVETQYF.

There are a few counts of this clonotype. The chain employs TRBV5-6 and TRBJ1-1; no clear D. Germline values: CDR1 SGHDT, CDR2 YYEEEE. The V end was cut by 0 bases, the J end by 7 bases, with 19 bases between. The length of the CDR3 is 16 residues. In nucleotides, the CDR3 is TGTGCCAGCAGCTTGGGTCCAGCCATACGGAGTGGTGAAGCTTTCTTT. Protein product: CASSLGPAIRSGEAFF.

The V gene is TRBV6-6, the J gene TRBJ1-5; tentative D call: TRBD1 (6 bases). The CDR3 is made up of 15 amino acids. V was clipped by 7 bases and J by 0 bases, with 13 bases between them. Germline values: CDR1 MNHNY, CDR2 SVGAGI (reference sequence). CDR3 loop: CASTPDRRSNQPQHF. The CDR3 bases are TGTGCCAGCACCCCGGACAGACGTAGCAATCAGCCCCAGCATTTT.

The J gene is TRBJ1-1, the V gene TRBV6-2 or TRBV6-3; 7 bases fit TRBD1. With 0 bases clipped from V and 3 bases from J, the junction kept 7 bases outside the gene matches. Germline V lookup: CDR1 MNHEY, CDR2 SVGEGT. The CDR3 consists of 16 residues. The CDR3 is CASSYSIKTGHTEAFF. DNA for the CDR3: TGTGCCAGCAGTTACTCAATTAAGACAGGGCACACTGAAGCTTTCTTT.

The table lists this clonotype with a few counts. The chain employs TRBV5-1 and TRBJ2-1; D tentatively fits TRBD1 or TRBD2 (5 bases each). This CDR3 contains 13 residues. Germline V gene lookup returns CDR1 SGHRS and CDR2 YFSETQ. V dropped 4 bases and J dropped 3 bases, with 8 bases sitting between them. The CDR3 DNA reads TGCGCCAGCAGCGGGGGAGTCTACAATGAGCAGTTCTTC. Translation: CASSGGVYNEQFF.

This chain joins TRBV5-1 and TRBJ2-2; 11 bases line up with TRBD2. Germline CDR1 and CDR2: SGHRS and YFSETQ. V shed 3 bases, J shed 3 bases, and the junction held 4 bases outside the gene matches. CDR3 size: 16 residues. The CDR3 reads CASSSGTSGYTGELFF. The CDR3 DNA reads TGCGCCAGCAGCTCCGGGACTAGCGGTTACACCGGGGAGCTGTTTTTT.

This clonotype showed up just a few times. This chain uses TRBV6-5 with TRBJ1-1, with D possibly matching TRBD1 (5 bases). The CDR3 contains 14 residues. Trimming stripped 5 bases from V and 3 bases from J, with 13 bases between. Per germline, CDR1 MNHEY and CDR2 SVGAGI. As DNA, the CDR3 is TGTGCCAGCAGTCAAGGGGATAGGGACACTGAAGCTTTCTTT. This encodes CASSQGDRDTEAFF.

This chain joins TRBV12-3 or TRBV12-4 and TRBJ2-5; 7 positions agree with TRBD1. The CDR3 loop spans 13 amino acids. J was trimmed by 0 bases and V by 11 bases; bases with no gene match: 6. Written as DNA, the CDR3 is TGTGCCGGCCGGGACAGCAACCAAGAGACCCAGTACTTC. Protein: CAGRDSNQETQYF.

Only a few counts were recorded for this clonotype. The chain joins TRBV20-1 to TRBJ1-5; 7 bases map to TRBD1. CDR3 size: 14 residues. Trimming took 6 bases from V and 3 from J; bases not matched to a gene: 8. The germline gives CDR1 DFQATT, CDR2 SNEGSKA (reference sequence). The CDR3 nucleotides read TGCAGTGCCAGGGGGGGAGAGTACAATCAGCCCCAGCATTTT. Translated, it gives CSARGGEYNQPQHF.